This record concerns one T cell receptor beta chain sequence. In the authors' methods: Researchers report that nucleated cell counts were estimated from reference gene primer amplification. Sequenced by immunoSEQ multiplex PCR; TCRdb stores in-frame clones only, minus some. That table is the source of V, J and clone size, and D and trimming were worked out from the DNA. The table has more than 200,000 clones, approximately 90% seen once; the top ten hold approximately 1.7%. These data are taken from a study of blood T cell repertoires in COVID-19. As for the study in general: Material from acute and convalescent COVID-19 was sourced from the United States, Italy and Spain.

The length of the CDR3 is 13 residues. Germline-derived CDR1 and CDR2 are ENHRY and SYGVKD. Cohort placement rested on clinical history that participants reported themselves. Cohort 3 recovered donors had two negative PCRs, clearance, or symptom resolution. The sample consisted of PBMCs or T cells enriched from blood (not recorded which). The rearrangement uses TRBV10-3 and TRBJ1-6; weak D call: TRBD1 (5 bases). This clonotype was sampled from a man aged 40-49 years who had recovered from COVID-19. CDR3 region: CSRPRGTNSPLHF. Here the CDR3 DNA reads TGTTCCCGACCCCGGGGGACTAATTCACCCCTCCACTTT.